This record looks at one TCR beta chain sequence and its context. There are many counts of this clonotype. The antigen it recognizes is unknown. No much larger clone is present one base from it, and per-base qualities are unavailable. Libraries were built with 5' RACE. Sequencing was carried out with a NextSeq 500. In the TCR library protocol, unique molecular identifiers were attached to individual cDNA molecules to correct for PCR bias and sequencing error. Both TCR alpha and beta chains were sequenced, and tight co-correlation was observed between alpha and beta sequence abundances in each sample. The authors' pipeline ran thus. Decombinator V4 was used to perform V gene, J gene and CDR3 annotation of TCR sequences. Expanded TCRs were defined as changing significantly between any two time points under a Poisson model with p below 0.0001. TCR abundances were normalised to the total number of TCRs sequenced per sample and expressed as counts per million. MAIT TCRs were defined by TRAV1-2 paired with TRAJ12, TRAJ20 or TRAJ33, and iNKT TCRs by TRAV10 paired with TRAJ18. A search of VDJdb, accessed on 1 November 2021, was run for TCRs annotated to CMV, EBV and SARS-CoV-2, with TCRs annotated for multiple antigens excluded. TCRdb's own reprocessing of the public reads used fastp at Q25 and MiXCR and kept productive beta chains. Each CDR3 protein gets just one entry, which takes the most common genes and DNA from the rows behind it. TCRdb's processing, not the authors' own work, is the source of the V and J calls. The sample table lists more than 15,000 distinct CDR3 sequences, over 5.5% of them with a count of one. Approximately 7% of the sample comes from the top ten.

At the junction V is shortened by 5 bases and J by 3 bases; bases outside the gene matches: 3. The CDR3 contains 14 residues, cysteine and phenylalanine counted. The read is trimmed to its CDR3 DNA, 42 bases read in frame from base 1. CDR1 and CDR2 were assigned from the germline V gene (reference sequence) as MNHEY and SMNVEV. A case-control design nested within a healthcare worker cohort in London, UK, was used, with weekly nasopharyngeal swab PCR tests and blood sampling performed. Between 23 and 31 March 2020, the week of the UK lockdown, healthcare workers were enrolled and then followed up weekly for as long as 16 weeks. The entry originates in a study of early T cells in non-severe SARS-CoV-2 infection (dated by TCRdb to the early 2020s). The study in broad terms: Because TCR sequencing relied on bulk RNA taken from unsorted whole blood, pairing of alpha and beta chains was not possible. The paper's findings and limits, for the study overall: VDJdb matching was skewed toward anti-spike CD8 responses, so virus-specific expansions were likely underestimated and private and CD4 specificities were missed.

The source is an adult who was a healthcare worker with PCR-confirmed SARS-CoV-2 infection or an uninfected control (not recorded which). The source was whole blood, collected at baseline. The rearranged chain carries TRBV27 and TRBJ2-7; 11 nucleotides in the junction match TRBD1. The CDR3 amino acid sequence is: CASSPGTGGYEQYF. The bases read TGTGCCAGCAGTCCGGGGACAGGGGGCTACGAGCAGTACTTC.